Described below is a single T cell receptor beta chain sequence and its context. Its antigen is undetermined. This record comes from a study of monozygotic twins with inflammatory bowel disease. The CDR3 loop spans 15 amino acids. Per the germline V gene, CDR1 is SQVTM and CDR2 is ANQGSEA. Using the 5' RACE reads, TCRdb records one entry per CDR3 protein without DNA. The table lists some 190,000 distinct CDR3 sequences. Regarding the study as a whole: Results did not support any single strong IBD-associated signal or clonotype. Reduced clonotype sharing with other individuals was observed in IBD patients relative to healthy twins, especially with disease activity.

Material: blood. This TCR was recovered from a human donor with ulcerative colitis or Crohn's disease, or a healthy co-twin of an affected twin (not recorded which). The rearrangement joins TRBV29-1 to TRBJ2-1; TCRdb indicates TRBD1, and absent DNA this call remains unverified. The CDR3 sequence: CSVEDRGLGRDEQFF.